A selection of T cell receptor beta chains follows, all from one sample in a study of T-cell memory formation after mild COVID-19. TCRdb itself ran the 5' RACE reads through MiXCR, one entry per CDR3 protein. The sample lists a few hundred thousand distinct CDR3 sequences, around 16% occurring once. Input material: PBMCs or a T cell subset sorted from them (not recorded which). These receptors were obtained from a man between 18 and 35 years old who had mild COVID-19 (a few samples of this study predate the infection). Cell type and time point are not known. CDR3s leave out the opening cysteine and the closing phenylalanine or tryptophan.

TRBJ2-5	TRBV27	ASSPWTGEVEETQY
TRBJ2-3	TRBV5-1	ASSFGQTSTDTQY
TRBJ2-3	TRBV3-1	ASSQDGSRTDTQY
TRBJ2-3	TRBV9	ASSVLPGPGLTDTQY
TRBJ2-3	TRBV6-5	ASSLQSGTDTQY
TRBJ2-3	TRBV12-3/TRBV12-4	ASTLGVTGTDTQY
TRBJ1-5	TRBV9	ASSVKGGVNQPQH
TRBJ2-7	TRBV7-9	ASSSAGIASYEQY
TRBJ1-4	TRBV20-1	SAYYAGQGAGEKLF
TRBJ2-3	TRBV11-2	ASSSQGDTQY
TRBJ2-2	TRBV5-1	ASSFGREAGELF
TRBJ2-7	TRBV12-3/TRBV12-4	ASSGRFGYEQY
TRBJ1-1	TRBV6-4	ASRQTVYTEAF
TRBJ2-5	TRBV20-1	SARRTGYAETQY
TRBJ2-5	TRBV6-5	ASRTSGGDPGETQY